This T cell receptor beta chain was found in a study of cytomegalovirus exposure and HLA in healthy donors. Study-level findings and limits: Clonal expansion, a later analysis showed, was greater in HLA-associated TCR beta chains than in equally common others.

This clone came up a few times. Its antigen is unidentified. PCR involved 60 Vbeta and 13 Jbeta primers. In the source study's methods: In a later analysis, roughly 10 million of about 80 million unique beta chains occurred in at least two donors. Sequenced by immunoSEQ multiplex PCR; TCRdb stores in-frame clones only, minus some. The V and J calls and the clone size are those of that table, but D and trimming were determined from the DNA. The profile shows about 140,000 clones, approximately 84% of them singletons. Whereas donors were nominally healthy upon sampling, unrecorded immune exposures were probable. Germline loops: CDR1 LNHDA, CDR2 SQIVND (reference sequence). V shed 1 base and J 4 bases; nucleotides not matched to a gene: 3. There are 14 residues in the CDR3.

The receptor comes from a man younger than 40 in good health and CMV-seropositive. Sequences were obtained from PBMCs. V gene TRBV19 combines with J gene TRBJ1-2, with 7 positions matching TRBD1. In DNA, the CDR3 is TGTGCCAGTAGTATAGCGGCAGGGGGCTATGGCTACACCTTC. Protein product: CASSIAAGGYGYTF. The full variable domain, in which reference TRBV19 and TRBJ1-2 provide the parts outside the CDR3, is DGGITQSPKYLFRKEGQNVTLSCEQNLNHDAMYWYRQDPGQGLRLIYYSQIVNDFQKGDIAEGYSVSREKKESFPLTVTSAQKNPTAFYLCASSIAAGGYGYTFGSGTRLTVV.